This T cell receptor (beta chain) is from a study of T cells in Graves' hyperthyroidism and ophthalmopathy. On the study more broadly: Once the initial diagnosis was made, peripheral blood was obtained before any treatment.

Germline V lookup: CDR1 MNHEY, CDR2 SMNVEV (reference sequence). J was trimmed by 5 bases and V by 2 bases; bases with no gene match: 8. The CDR3 runs 16 residues. The TCR beta CDR3 regions underwent amplification using RNA transcripts as the source. When the TCR CDR3 underwent first-round RT-PCR, the HTBI primer set was used. TCRdb re-called the multiplex PCR reads with MiXCR, one entry per CDR3 protein. The repertoire includes approximately 300,000 distinct CDR3 sequences, over 15% of them detected once, and 55% to 60% sits in the top ten. As for this clonotype: Its antigen is unknown.

Study-wide findings and caveats: The model identified upcoming ophthalmopathy a median roughly 6.5 months ahead of onset.

Fresh peripheral blood, 10 ml, yielded the PBMCs. The sequencing input was blood. The clonotype comes from a woman in her fifties or sixties with Graves' ophthalmopathy. This chain connects TRBV27 to TRBJ2-3; 9 nucleotides agree with TRBD1. The CDR3 reads CASSLLYRGLVDTQYF. The CDR3 bases are TGTGCCAGCAGTTTACTTTACAGGGGGCTGGTAGATACGCAGTATTTT.